This is a list of T cell receptor beta chains from one sample in a study of blood T cell repertoires in COVID-19. TCRdb's copy holds only in-frame clones and misses some; the assay was immunoSEQ multiplex PCR. This sample has 40,000 or so clones, with around 81% found just once. The sample was peripheral blood. The receptor source for this set is a middle-aged man with active COVID-19. The CDR3 runs from the conserved cysteine through the conserved F or W.

V: TRBV11-1
J: TRBJ1-1
CDR3: CASSQQRNTEAFF

V: TRBV6-6
J: TRBJ2-1
CDR3: CASSYERLAGEQFF

V: TRBV29-1
J: TRBJ2-1
CDR3: CSVARDRGYNEQFF

V: TRBV21-1
J: TRBJ2-5
CDR3: CASSSSRDRGIGETQYF

V: TRBV6-6
J: TRBJ1-1
CDR3: CASSDPGTANTEAFF

V: TRBV5-4
J: TRBJ2-7
CDR3: CASSQNSYEQYF

V: TRBV28
J: TRBJ1-5
CDR3: CASSSPPTTGGNQPQHF

V: TRBV27
J: TRBJ1-5
CDR3: CATGRIGSLGNYQPQHF

V: TRBV5-1
J: TRBJ2-5
CDR3: CASSLGGLMEETQYF

V: TRBV2
J: TRBJ2-7
CDR3: CASSEAVDRGGEQYF

V: TRBV13
J: TRBJ2-7
CDR3: CASSSSGRGFYEQYF

V: TRBV5-4
J: TRBJ2-5
CDR3: CAGGLAGVLETQYF

V: TRBV7-2
J: TRBJ2-3
CDR3: CASSSTGVGTDTQYF

V: TRBV2
J: TRBJ2-3
CDR3: CASSRTSGGSTDTQYF

V: TRBV11-1
J: TRBJ2-5
CDR3: CASSLEFRTQYF

V: TRBV7-6
J: TRBJ2-7
CDR3: CARLGRYEQYF

V: TRBV9
J: TRBJ1-2
CDR3: CASSVEPGPYGYTF

V: TRBV6-2/TRBV6-3
J: TRBJ2-3
CDR3: CASSRGQVDTDTQYF

V: TRBV5-1
J: TRBJ2-3
CDR3: CASSSVGAVRLAGQADTQYF

V: TRBV28
J: TRBJ1-1
CDR3: CASSLTGRTEAFF

V: TRBV5-1
J: TRBJ2-2
CDR3: CASSLGGSTGELFF

V: TRBV7-2
J: TRBJ2-7
CDR3: CASSLAVASGHEQYF